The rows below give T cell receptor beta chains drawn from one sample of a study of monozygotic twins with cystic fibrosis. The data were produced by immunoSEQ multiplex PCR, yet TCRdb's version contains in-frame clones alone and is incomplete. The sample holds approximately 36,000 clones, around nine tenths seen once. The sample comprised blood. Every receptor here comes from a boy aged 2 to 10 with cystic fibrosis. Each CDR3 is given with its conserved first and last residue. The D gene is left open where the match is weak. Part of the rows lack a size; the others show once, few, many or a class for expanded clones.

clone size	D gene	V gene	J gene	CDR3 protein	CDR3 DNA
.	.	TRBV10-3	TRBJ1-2	CATEGDPDGYTF	TGTGCCACAGAAGGGGATCCCGATGGCTACACCTTC
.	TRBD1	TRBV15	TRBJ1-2	CATSRGQGDGYTF	TGTGCCACCAGCAGAGGCCAGGGGGATGGCTACACCTTC
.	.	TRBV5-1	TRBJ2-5	CASSPWGQETQYF	TGCGCCAGCAGCCCGTGGGGCCAAGAGACCCAGTACTTC
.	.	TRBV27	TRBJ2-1	CASSPRGAPYNEQFF	TGTGCCAGCAGTCCCCGGGGGGCCCCCTACAATGAGCAGTTCTTC
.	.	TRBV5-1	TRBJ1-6	CASSLGSRDNSPLHF	TGCGCCAGCAGCTTGGGGTCCAGGGATAATTCACCCCTCCACTTT
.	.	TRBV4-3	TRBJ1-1	CASSQGPGADNTEAFF	TGCGCCAGCAGCCAAGGCCCGGGGGCGGATAACACTGAAGCTTTCTTT
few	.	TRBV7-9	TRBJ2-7	CASSPSYEQYF	TGTGCCAGCAGCCCTTCCTACGAGCAGTACTTC
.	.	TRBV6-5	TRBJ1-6	CASSYGSGARNSPLHF	TGTGCCAGCAGTTACGGCTCAGGGGCGCGAAATTCACCCCTCCACTTT
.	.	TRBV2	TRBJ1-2	CASRSGTGTNYGYTF	TGTGCCAGCAGATCTGGGACGGGAACAAACTATGGCTACACCTTC
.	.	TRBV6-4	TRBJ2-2	CASSDRAPAGELFF	TGTGCCAGCAGTGACAGGGCCCCAGCGGGGGAGCTGTTTTTT